This T cell receptor (beta chain) was identified during a study of T-cell memory formation after mild COVID-19. Amplification by 5'RACE using constant-segment primers produced TCR alpha and TCR beta cDNA libraries that carried sample barcodes and UMIs. From the 5' RACE reads, TCRdb called clonotypes with MiXCR, one entry per CDR3 protein. The top ten clones hold roughly a fifth of a sample with approximately 300,000 distinct CDR3 sequences, about 15% of them seen once. Findings and limits, study-wide: Second-wave clones peaking on day 37 lacked confirmed SARS-CoV-2 specificity.

This clonotype was observed a handful of times. Its specificity is unknown. The germline V and J ends were trimmed by 1 base and 2 bases, with 14 bases remaining between them. The CDR3 runs 17 residues. Germline CDR1 is MGHRA and CDR2 is YSYEKL. The V gene is TRBV4-1, the J gene TRBJ2-2; tentatively, D is TRBD2 (5 bases). The source material was PBMCs or a T cell subset sorted from them (not recorded which). This clonotype was obtained from a man in his late teens or twenties who had mild COVID-19 (a few samples of this study predate the infection). Cell type and time point are not known. For the CDR3, the DNA is TGCGCCAGCAGCCAAGTTGGTCTCGCGGGTAACACCGGGGAGCTGTTTTTT. Translated: CASSQVGLAGNTGELFF.